This section outlines one TCR beta chain sequence together with its context. What it binds is unknown. This sample stems from a study of metastatic and nonmetastatic thyroid tumors. Study context: The study looked at repertoires side by side in blood and in tumor or nodule tissue from malignant and benign thyroid patients. Study-level points and caveats: Malignant tumors reportedly showed significantly higher TCR beta diversity than benign nodules in both blood and tumor.

Prior to thyroid surgery, none of the patients had received any treatment. Original methodology: It was from CDR3 differences across clinicopathological groups that a distant-metastasis classifier for papillary thyroid cancer was built. With MiXCR, TCRdb reprocessed the PCR reads. TCRdb, not the original authors, processed these V and J calls. The sample shows about 16,000 clones, 31% of them seen only once. With 8 bases removed from V and 7 bases from J, the gap between germline ends came to 11 bases. From germline, CDR1 is SGHAT and CDR2 FQNNGV. This CDR3 is 12 amino acids long. The V and J genes are TRBV11-2 and TRBJ2-2; maybe TRBD2 (5 bases). The origin of this receptor is a female donor with papillary thyroid cancer or a benign thyroid nodule (not recorded which). Some clones in this sample may be carry-over from other donors' samples. The material sequenced was blood. CDR3 protein: CASGIRGGELFF. In DNA form, the CDR3 reads TGTGCCAGCGGAATACGGGGCGGGGAGCTGTTTTTT.